This is a list of T cell receptor beta chains from one sample in a study of early T cells in non-severe SARS-CoV-2 infection. TCRdb re-called the 5' RACE reads with MiXCR, one entry per CDR3 protein. Found here are under 85,000 distinct CDR3 sequences, about an eighth of them singletons; the top ten hold approximately 2.4%. Sequencing was carried out using whole blood. The receptors stem from an adult who was a healthcare worker with PCR-confirmed SARS-CoV-2 infection or an uninfected control (not recorded which). CDR3s include the opening cysteine and the closing phenylalanine or tryptophan. The D gene is left open where the match is weak. Size tells how often a clone was seen (once, few, many) or the class of an expanded clone, and some rows leave it out.

>NA|NA|TRBV11-3|TRBJ2-1
CASSLAGVRKSANEQFF
TGTGCCAGCAGCTTAGCAGGGGTGAGGAAGTCGGCCAATGAGCAGTTCTTC
>many|NA|TRBV6-5|TRBJ2-1
CASSYSITGNGEQFF
TGTGCCAGCAGTTACTCGATTACAGGGAATGGGGAGCAGTTCTTC
>NA|NA|TRBV30|TRBJ2-3
CASGVESSGSTDTQYF
TGTGCCTCCGGAGTAGAATCCAGCGGTAGCACAGATACGCAGTATTTT
>many|NA|TRBV28|TRBJ2-3
CASSSTDTQYF
TGTGCCAGCAGTTCCACAGATACGCAGTATTTT
>few|TRBD1|TRBV11-3|TRBJ1-4
CASSRGTGANEKLFF
TGTGCCAGCAGCCGTGGGACAGGAGCTAATGAAAAACTGTTTTTT
>many|NA|TRBV18|TRBJ1-2
CASSPDSLYGYTF
TGTGCCAGCTCACCAGACAGCCTCTATGGCTACACCTTC
>many|NA|TRBV5-1|TRBJ2-7
CASTPTDNSYEQYF
TGCGCCAGCACCCCGACGGATAACTCCTACGAGCAGTACTTC
>NA|TRBD1|TRBV9|TRBJ2-7
CASSARQGAGEQYF
TGTGCCAGCAGCGCCCGACAGGGGGCTGGAGAGCAGTACTTC
>NA|NA|TRBV29-1|TRBJ2-1
CSVVPLGYNEQFF
TGCAGCGTTGTCCCCCTGGGCTACAATGAGCAGTTCTTC
>NA|NA|TRBV12-3/TRBV12-4|TRBJ1-5
CASSFMVGNQPQHF
TGTGCCAGCAGTTTTATGGTAGGCAATCAGCCCCAGCATTTT
>many|NA|TRBV20-1|TRBJ2-1
CSARPPSTEQFF
TGCAGTGCTAGACCCCCTAGCACTGAGCAGTTCTTC
>many|NA|TRBV12-5|TRBJ2-7
CASGLSPVVEQYF
TGTGCTAGTGGTTTGTCCCCCGTGGTCGAGCAGTACTTC
>few|NA|TRBV5-6|TRBJ2-7
CASSLVGTQREQYF
TGTGCCAGCAGCTTGGTTGGGACCCAGAGGGAGCAGTACTTC
>NA|TRBD2|TRBV5-4|TRBJ2-3
CASSSGGLAGGSDTQYF
TGTGCCAGCAGCTCGGGTGGACTAGCGGGAGGATCAGATACGCAGTATTTT
>few|NA|TRBV2|TRBJ2-3
CASKGLRTDTQYF
TGTGCCAGCAAGGGACTTCGCACAGATACGCAGTATTTT
>many|TRBD1|TRBV6-5|TRBJ2-2
CASSYSHGQVTGELFF
TGTGCCAGCAGTTACTCTCATGGACAGGTCACCGGGGAGCTGTTTTTT
>many|NA|TRBV24-1|TRBJ2-1
CATSDSGPRAPNEQFF
TGTGCCACCAGTGACTCCGGGCCCCGAGCCCCTAATGAGCAGTTCTTC
>NA|TRBD2|TRBV11-2|TRBJ2-1
CASSLGYKAGGGDEQFF
TGTGCCAGCAGCTTAGGGTATAAAGCGGGGGGCGGCGATGAGCAGTTCTTC
>NA|NA|TRBV6-5|TRBJ1-2
CASSYGYGGPNYGYTF
TGTGCCAGCAGTTACGGGTACGGCGGACCAAACTATGGCTACACCTTC
>few|NA|TRBV18|TRBJ2-5
CASSPVPQETQYF
TGTGCCAGCTCACCGGTCCCACAAGAGACCCAGTACTTC
>NA|NA|TRBV7-9|TRBJ2-5
CASSLWGNQETQYF
TGTGCCAGCAGCTTATGGGGGAACCAAGAGACCCAGTACTTC
>few|NA|TRBV9|TRBJ2-5
CASSVDRQETQYF
TGTGCCAGCAGCGTAGACAGGCAAGAGACCCAGTACTTC
>many|NA|TRBV20-1|TRBJ2-3
CSARRTDTQYF
TGCAGTGCTAGACGCACAGATACGCAGTATTTT
>many|TRBD2|TRBV11-1|TRBJ2-3
CASSKTSGGPGTQYF
TGTGCCAGCAGCAAGACTAGCGGGGGCCCCGGAACGCAGTATTTT
>many|TRBD1|TRBV11-3|TRBJ2-1
CASSYSSGGQGPLF
TGTGCCAGCAGCTATAGCTCCGGGGGACAGGGACCTCTCTTC
>few|NA|TRBV11-2|TRBJ2-7
CASSSPSGTREYF
TGTGCCAGCAGCTCCCCCTCCGGGACAAGAGAGTACTTC
>NA|NA|TRBV29-1|TRBJ2-2
CSARKLTNTGELFF
TGCAGCGCCAGAAAGCTAACAAACACCGGGGAGCTGTTTTTT